The subject of this entry is one T cell receptor (beta chain). The data were obtained in a study of blood T cell repertoires in COVID-19. Overall study context: Spain, Italy and the United States supplied samples that represented acute and convalescent COVID-19. T cells, B-cell-depleted T cells, or PBMCs supplied cDNA or gDNA.

Authors' methods: The assay estimated nucleated cells by amplifying reference gene primers. Profiled with immunoSEQ multiplex PCR; TCRdb holds only in-frame clones, not every one. That table furnishes V, J and clone size, whereas the DNA furnished D and trimming. The profile shows some 200,000 clones, 86% of them singletons. The V gene's germline CDR1 is SGDLS and CDR2 YYNGEE. The CDR3 sequence is 16 residues long. V lost 4 bases and J lost 3, with 16 bases in between. The specimen sequenced was peripheral blood. The chain couples TRBV9 to TRBJ2-2, with D tentatively TRBD2 (6 bases). The TCR was taken from a man aged 50 to 59 with acute or convalescent COVID-19. DNA of the CDR3: TGTGCCAGCAGCCCCTCCCGGGGGAGCTACACCGGGGAGCTGTTTTTT. It specifies CASSPSRGSYTGELFF.